This T cell receptor beta chain was retrieved from a study of blood T cells in healthy people across ages. A second PCR of about 7 to 11 cycles used a sample-barcoded 5' primer and a J-beta primer mix. TCRdb ran MiXCR on the 5' RACE reads and lists one entry per CDR3 protein. The sample contains over 1.5 million distinct CDR3 sequences, about 50% of which appear only once. The study, taken as a whole, reports: The donors' CMV status was not determined, possibly confounding changes in expanded clonotypes.

This clonotype was observed a handful of times. Its specificity is unknown. The CDR3 runs 14 residues. V was clipped by 4 bases and J by 5 bases, with 15 bases between them. This sequence joins TRBV12-3 or TRBV12-4 and TRBJ2-7; perhaps TRBD1 as D (6 bases). The sequenced sample consisted of blood. This TCR came from a woman in her thirties or forties in good health. The CDR3 here is CASSSQGLSDEQYF. The CDR3 nucleotides are TGTGCCAGCAGTTCGCAGGGGCTATCAGACGAGCAGTACTTC.